Below, 29 T cell receptor beta chains from the same sample are listed, as sequenced in a study of T cell changes during pregnancy in multiple sclerosis. The data were produced by immunoSEQ multiplex PCR, yet TCRdb's version contains in-frame clones alone and is incomplete. Here the sample spans roughly 76,000 clones, approximately 91% being singletons. Here the sequenced sample was CD4+ T cells from peripheral blood mononuclear cells, taken after pregnancy. These receptors were obtained from a female donor with multiple sclerosis, enrolled in a pregnancy study.

The rearrangement joins TRBV25-1 to TRBJ2-3; TRBD1 matches 7 bases. From germline, CDR1 is MGHDK and CDR2 SYGVNS. V trimming: 4 bases; J trimming: 0 bases; junction bases outside the gene matches: 10. This CDR3 is 17 amino acids long. In DNA form, the CDR3 reads TGTGCCAGCAGTGCCTTTCACAGGGGCTCTAGCACAGATACGCAGTATTTT. Protein: CASSAFHRGSSTDTQYF.

The chain joins TRBV10-3 to TRBJ1-1; D is unresolved. Germline V gene lookup returns CDR1 ENHRY and CDR2 SYGVKD. The CDR3 has 13 amino acids. Between the trimmed V and J ends, which lost 3 bases and 13 bases, there was a span of 18 bases. The CDR3 DNA follows: TGTGCCATCAGTGACCTTCCGGACTCTCAGGATTTCTTT. Amino acid sequence: CAISDLPDSQDFF.

The chain employs TRBV2 and TRBJ1-3; D unclear. The CDR3 runs 13 residues. The germline gives CDR1 SNHLY, CDR2 FYNNEI. V was trimmed by 4 bases and J by 7 bases, leaving 11 bases between them. The CDR3 DNA reads TGTGCCAGCAGTGCTTGGGGAGCGAACACCATATATTTT. This translates into CASSAWGANTIYF. The whole variable domain, remainder taken from reference TRBV2 and TRBJ1-3, is EPEVTQTPSHQVTQMGQEVILRCVPISNHLYFYWYRQILGQKVEFLVSFYNNEISEKSEIFDDQFSVERPDGSNFTLKIRSTKLEDSAMYFCASSAWGANTIYFGEGSWLTVV.

The rearrangement links TRBV2 to TRBJ1-6; D might be TRBD1 (6 bases). This CDR3 contains 14 residues. The V end lost 1 base, the J end lost 10 bases, and 11 bases lay between the germline ends. Germline V gene data show CDR1 as SNHLY and CDR2 as FYNNEI. CDR3 loop: CASSEVRGNSPLHF. In DNA, the CDR3 is TGTGCCAGCAGTGAAGTCAGGGGTAACTCACCCCTCCACTTT.

The chain employs TRBV28 and TRBJ2-7; the match to TRBD2 covers 14 bases. Germline V lookup: CDR1 MDHEN, CDR2 SYDVKM. J was trimmed by 9 bases and V by 6 bases; bases with no gene match: 7. The CDR3 has 14 amino acids. CDR3 coding DNA: TGTGCCAGCAGAAAGGGACTAGCGGGAGAGGTGCAGTACTTC. As protein: CASRKGLAGEVQYF.

This sequence joins TRBV10-3 and TRBJ2-1, with 11 bases lining up with TRBD2. J was trimmed by 5 bases and V by 5 bases; bases with no gene match: 8. The CDR3 covers 16 residues. In germline, CDR1 is ENHRY, CDR2 SYGVKD. DNA of the CDR3: TGTGCCATCAGTCTGACCGGGACTAGCGGTAACAATGAGCAGTTCTTC. Translation: CAISLTGTSGNNEQFF.

This chain joins TRBV5-6 and TRBJ2-5; TRBD2 aligns across 16 bases. Germline CDR1 reads SGHDT; CDR2 reads YYEEEE. The CDR3 loop spans 18 amino acids. V gave up 3 bases and J gave up 5 bases; unmatched junction bases: 10. The CDR3 protein is CASSSPGTSGGAGETQYF. The CDR3 DNA sequence: TGTGCCAGCAGCTCTCCCGGGACTAGCGGGGGGGCCGGGGAGACCCAGTACTTC.

This clone was observed a few times. The chain recombines TRBV28 with TRBJ1-5, with D maybe TRBD1 (5 bases). The CDR3 is 16 amino acids. V dropped 4 bases and J dropped 2 bases, with 15 bases sitting between them. Per the germline V gene, CDR1 is MDHEN and CDR2 is SYDVKM. The CDR3 coding sequence is TGTGCCAGCAGTTCGGACACGAAGGTCGGCAATCAGCCCCAGCATTTT. Amino acid sequence: CASSSDTKVGNQPQHF. The complete variable domain, with remaining parts taken from reference TRBV28 and TRBJ1-5, reads DVKVTQSSRYLVKRTGEKVFLECVQDMDHENMFWYRQDPGLGLRLIYFSYDVKMKEKGDIPEGYSVSREKKERFSLILESASTNQTSMYLCASSSDTKVGNQPQHFGDGTRLSIL.

V gene TRBV28 combines with J gene TRBJ1-2; possibly TRBD1 for D (6 bases). CDR3 length: 12 residues. Germline assignment: CDR1 MDHEN and CDR2 SYDVKM. V shed 5 bases and J shed 6 bases, with 10 bases lying between them. CDR3: CASSGTFHGYTF. The CDR3 DNA follows: TGTGCCAGCAGTGGGACATTCCATGGCTACACCTTC.

This clone has just one count. The V and J genes are TRBV28 and TRBJ1-1, with D maybe TRBD1 (5 bases). Trimming took 5 bases from V and 2 from J, leaving 12 bases between them. CDR1 MDHEN and CDR2 SYDVKM come from the germline V gene. This CDR3 has 14 amino acids. The CDR3 here is CASSPWGGNTEAFF. For the CDR3, the DNA is TGTGCCAGCAGTCCCTGGGGGGGTAACACTGAAGCTTTCTTT.

This clone was observed a single time. The rearrangement joins TRBV10-3 to TRBJ2-1; a weak D match, TRBD1 (6 bases). The CDR3 is 16 residues long. The germline V gene has CDR1 ENHRY and CDR2 SYGVKD. Deletions cut 6 bases from V and 0 bases from J, with 15 bases between. Here the CDR3 reads CAISSTGRGSYNEQFF. CDR3 nucleotides: TGTGCCATCAGCTCGACAGGCAGGGGCTCCTACAATGAGCAGTTCTTC.

This chain joins TRBV25-1 and TRBJ2-1; the D is unclear. This CDR3 contains 15 residues. CDR1 and CDR2 from the germline V gene are MGHDK and SYGVNS. V was pared by 7 bases and J by 6 bases, with 19 bases between. The CDR3 sequence: CASKNWATGSNEQFF. The CDR3 DNA sequence: TGTGCCAGCAAGAATTGGGCCACCGGTTCCAATGAGCAGTTCTTC.

The chain joins TRBV7-9 to TRBJ1-3; 7 bases align to TRBD1. The CDR3 has 15 residues. V shed 5 bases, J shed 2 bases, and the junction held 6 bases outside the gene matches. The germline gives CDR1 SEHNR, CDR2 FQNEAQ (reference sequence). The CDR3 spells CASSQDRAAGNTIYF. DNA of the CDR3: TGTGCCAGCAGCCAAGACAGGGCAGCTGGAAACACCATATATTTT. The variable domain in full, with the rest retrieved from reference TRBV7-9 and TRBJ1-3, is DTGVSQNPRHKITKRGQNVTFRCDPISEHNRLYWYRQTLGQGPEFLTYFQNEAQLEKSRLLSDRFSAERPKGSFSTLEIQRTEQGDSAMYLCASSQDRAAGNTIYFGEGSWLTVV.

The J gene is TRBJ2-2, the V gene TRBV28; TRBD2 agrees at 12 bases. V lost 5 bases, J lost 1 base, and 5 bases stayed unmatched. CDR3 size: 17 residues. CDR1 MDHEN and CDR2 SYDVKM come from the germline V gene. The DNA of the CDR3 is TGTGCCAGCAGTCCCTCGACTAGCGGGAGGAACACCGGGGAGCTGTTTTTT. Its protein is CASSPSTSGRNTGELFF.

The chain joins TRBV15 to TRBJ1-4; D unclear. Looked up from germline, CDR1 is LNHNV and CDR2 is YYDKDF (reference sequence). CDR3 size: 17 residues. V lost 4 bases and J 0 bases, leaving 15 bases between the germline ends. CDR3 sequence (DNA): TGTGCCACCAGCACACTACCCTTAGCTGCAACTAATGAAAAACTGTTTTTT. Translation gives CATSTLPLAATNEKLFF.

The rearrangement uses TRBV27 and TRBJ1-6; TRBD1 might be the D (6 bases). The CDR3 loop spans 14 amino acids. CDR1 is MNHEY, CDR2 SMNVEV, per germline (reference sequence). V lost 9 bases, J lost 1 base, and 10 bases lay in between. CDR3 DNA sequence: TGTGCCAGTAAGGGGGGGTCCTATAATTCACCCCTCCACTTT. Its protein is CASKGGSYNSPLHF.

V usage is TRBV7-2 and J usage is TRBJ2-1; TRBD2 is a possible D gene (5 bases). Trimming removed 5 bases from V and 1 base from J, with 6 bases in between. The CDR3 spans 13 residues. Per the germline V gene, CDR1 is SGHTA and CDR2 is FQGNSA. This chain's CDR3 is CASSRGSYNEQFF. In nucleotides, the CDR3 is TGTGCCAGCAGCCGGGGTTCCTACAATGAGCAGTTCTTC.

The gene calls are TRBV18 and TRBJ1-3; D gene uncertain. CDR1 and CDR2 from the germline V gene are KGHSH and LQKENI. Trimming pared 6 bases from V and 0 bases from J, leaving 6 bases between. The CDR3 is 13 residues long. As DNA, the CDR3 is TGTGCCAGCTCCCTGAGCTCTGGAAACACCATATATTTT. This encodes CASSLSSGNTIYF.

The chain carries TRBV27 and TRBJ2-5, with 7 bases lining up with TRBD1. Looked up from germline, CDR1 is MNHEY and CDR2 is SMNVEV (reference sequence). This CDR3 is 13 amino acids long. V lost 7 bases, J lost 2 bases, and 4 bases stayed unmatched. CDR3 nucleotide sequence: TGTGCCAGCATGGACAGGATTCAAGAGACCCAGTACTTC. Its translation is CASMDRIQETQYF.

The chain combines TRBV12-1 with TRBJ2-5; the D call TRBD2 from the table was never checked on the DNA. TRBV12-1 is tagged as a pseudogene. The CDR3 length is 15 residues. This CDR3 reads CASSFSKGLPETQYF. The CDR3, as DNA: TGTGCCAGCAGCTTTTCTAAAGGACTCCCTGAGACCCAGTACTTC.

The gene calls are TRBV27 and TRBJ1-1; TRBD1 aligns across 8 bases. The CDR3 is 18 residues long. Germline V lookup: CDR1 MNHEY, CDR2 SMNVEV (reference sequence). The ends lost 4 bases at V and 7 bases at J; junction bases unmatched: 20. CDR3 DNA: TGTGCCAGCAGTTCAGTCGCCATACAGGGACAGGAGAACTATGAAGCTTTCTTT. Amino acid sequence: CASSSVAIQGQENYEAFF.

The chain has TRBV19 and TRBJ1-5; possibly TRBD1 for D (6 bases). This CDR3 comprises 14 residues. V shed 3 bases and J shed 7 bases, with 13 bases lying between them. The germline gives CDR1 LNHDA, CDR2 SQIVND (reference sequence). The CDR3 nucleotides read TGTGCCAGTAGTATCGCGGGGGCGGTGCAGCCCCAGCATTTT. It encodes CASSIAGAVQPQHF.

This chain uses TRBV30 with TRBJ2-6, with 7 nucleotides matching TRBD2. Germline V lookup: CDR1 GTSNPN, CDR2 SVGIG (reference sequence). Trimming at V came to 6 bases and at J to 0 bases, leaving 8 bases not matched to a gene. This CDR3 is built from 16 residues. The CDR3 loop is CACPREGFSGANVLTF. The CDR3 DNA follows: TGTGCCTGCCCCAGGGAGGGATTCTCTGGGGCCAACGTCCTGACTTTC.

The chain is built from TRBV6-1 and TRBJ2-7; 9 bases map to TRBD1. J was trimmed by 6 bases and V by 2 bases; bases with no gene match: 2. This CDR3 has 13 residues. Looked up from germline, CDR1 is MNHNS and CDR2 is SASEGT. CDR3 sequence (DNA): TGTGCCAGCAGTGAACCACAGGGGGCCGAGCAGTACTTC. Amino acid sequence: CASSEPQGAEQYF.

V gene TRBV7-2 combines with J gene TRBJ1-3; D uncertain. Deletions cut 5 bases from V and 0 bases from J, with 8 bases between. The germline V gene encodes CDR1 SGHTA and CDR2 FQGNSA. The CDR3 has 14 amino acids. CDR3 loop: CASSPGLSGNTIYF. The CDR3 region has the DNA TGTGCCAGCAGCCCCGGACTCTCTGGAAACACCATATATTTT. The entire variable domain, with the rest obtained from reference TRBV7-2 and TRBJ1-3, is as follows: GAGVSQSPSNKVTEKGKDVELRCDPISGHTALYWYRQSLGQGLEFLIYFQGNSAPDKSGLPSDRFSAERTGGSVSTLTIQRTQQEDSAVYLCASSPGLSGNTIYFGEGSWLTVV.

The J gene is TRBJ1-1, the V gene TRBV7-3, with TRBD1 identical over 7 bases. In germline, CDR1 is SGHTA, CDR2 FQGTGA. V shed 5 bases, J shed 8 bases, and the junction held 8 bases outside the gene matches. There are 13 residues in the CDR3. Here the CDR3 DNA reads TGTGCCAGCAGCCCTGAGACAGGGCGGGAAGCTTTCTTT. This gives the protein CASSPETGREAFF.

This clone was picked up one time. The genes are TRBV9 and TRBJ1-1; D might be TRBD1 (5 bases). The CDR3 spans 15 residues. Between the trimmed V and J ends, which lost 0 bases and 1 base, there was a span of 10 bases. Germline assignment: CDR1 SGDLS and CDR2 YYNGEE. Written as DNA, the CDR3 is TGTGCCAGCAGCGTAGGCGGGGGGTCGAACACTGAAGCTTTCTTT. Its translation: CASSVGGGSNTEAFF.

The J gene is TRBJ2-5, the V gene TRBV29-1; the match to TRBD1 covers 9 bases. The DNA end is a closer match to TRBJ2-7, so the J assignment may be wrong. The CDR3 has 12 amino acids. Germline assignment: CDR1 SQVTM and CDR2 ANQGSEA. The CDR3 reads CSALDRGYEQYF. DNA of the CDR3: TGCAGCGCCTTGGACAGGGGCTACGAGCAGTACTTC.

This chain joins TRBV19 and TRBJ2-5; 8 bases fit TRBD1. The germline V gene encodes CDR1 LNHDA and CDR2 SQIVND (reference sequence). This CDR3 contains 16 residues. The ends lost 11 bases at V and 4 bases at J; junction bases unmatched: 18. The CDR3 loop is CAALKVDLQGGETQYF. DNA of the CDR3: TGTGCCGCTCTTAAGGTAGATTTACAGGGGGGAGAGACCCAGTACTTC.